This is a list of T cell receptor beta chains from one sample in a study of Ad26.COV2.S vaccination and SARS-CoV-2 variants. TCRdb's copy holds only in-frame clones and misses some; the assay was immunoSEQ multiplex PCR. The profile shows a few hundred thousand clones, about 83% of them singletons. Sequences were derived from peripheral blood, sampled in a trial of Ad26.COV2.S vaccine versus placebo. Receptor source: a person aged 18-65 years who received the Ad26.COV2.S COVID-19 vaccine or a placebo. The CDR3 runs from the conserved cysteine through the conserved F or W. D genes are given only for firm matches. Clone size is given for some rows only: seen once, a few or many times, or a class if the clone is expanded.

size: -; J: TRBJ2-7; V: TRBV2; D: TRBD1; CDR3: CAIRGLFGSYEQYF; DNA: TGTGCTATCAGGGGGCTTTTTGGTTCCTACGAGCAGTACTTC
size: once; J: TRBJ2-7; V: TRBV13; D: TRBD2; CDR3: CASSPGLAETYEQYF; DNA: TGTGCCAGCAGCCCGGGACTAGCGGAAACCTACGAGCAGTACTTC
size: -; J: TRBJ1-6; V: TRBV7-2; D: -; CDR3: CASSQGRARGGPPLHF; DNA: TGTGCCAGCAGCCAGGGCCGGGCCCGGGGGGGTCCACCCCTCCACTTT
size: -; J: TRBJ1-6; V: TRBV19; D: -; CDR3: CASGNSPLHF; DNA: TGTGCCAGTGGGAATTCACCCCTCCACTTT
size: once; J: TRBJ2-7; V: TRBV7-9; D: TRBD1; CDR3: CASSLGTGVSYEQYF; DNA: TGTGCCAGCAGCTTGGGGACAGGGGTTTCCTACGAGCAGTACTTC
size: -; J: TRBJ2-3; V: TRBV3-1/TRBV3-2; D: TRBD2; CDR3: CASSRRTSGASTDTQYF; DNA: TGTGCCAGCAGCCGCAGGACTAGCGGGGCTAGCACAGATACGCAGTATTTT
size: -; J: TRBJ2-5; V: TRBV2; D: -; CDR3: CASSEPGVRETQYF; DNA: TGTGCCAGCAGTGAACCGGGGGTAAGGGAGACCCAGTACTTC
size: -; J: TRBJ2-3; V: TRBV13; D: -; CDR3: CASSLPRPTDTQYF; DNA: TGTGCCAGCAGCTTACCGCGCCCCACAGATACGCAGTATTTT
size: -; J: TRBJ1-2; V: TRBV7-3; D: -; CDR3: CASSLGGGYTF; DNA: TGTGCCAGCAGCTTGGGGGGTGGCTACACCTTC
size: -; J: TRBJ1-5; V: TRBV18; D: -; CDR3: CASSKTGTANQPQHF; DNA: TGTGCCAGCTCGAAAACTGGGACGGCTAATCAGCCCCAGCATTTT
size: -; J: TRBJ2-6; V: TRBV20-1; D: -; CDR3: CSASRGGFTGANVLTF; DNA: TGCAGTGCCAGTCGCGGGGGCTTCACTGGGGCCAACGTCCTGACTTTC
size: -; J: TRBJ2-6; V: TRBV3-1/TRBV3-2; D: TRBD2; CDR3: CASSQPRGGGANVLTF; DNA: TGTGCCAGCAGCCAACCGCGCGGGGGTGGGGCCAACGTCCTGACTTTC
size: -; J: TRBJ1-6; V: TRBV4-1; D: -; CDR3: CASSQDGGVGNSPLHF; DNA: TGCGCCAGCAGCCAAGACGGCGGGGTGGGGAATTCACCCCTCCACTTT
size: -; J: TRBJ1-2; V: TRBV10-3; D: -; CDR3: CATGGVEDYGYTF; DNA: TGTGCCACGGGGGGGGTCGAGGACTATGGCTACACCTTC
size: few; J: TRBJ1-1; V: TRBV4-2; D: -; CDR3: CASSQDGWGIPNTEAFF; DNA: TGTGCCAGCAGCCAAGATGGTTGGGGCATCCCGAACACTGAAGCTTTCTTT
size: -; J: TRBJ2-2; V: TRBV6-2/TRBV6-3; D: -; CDR3: CASSSVNTGELFF; DNA: TGTGCCAGCAGTTCTGTGAACACCGGGGAGCTGTTTTTT
size: -; J: TRBJ1-6; V: TRBV5-1; D: -; CDR3: CASSSETDSPLHF; DNA: TGCGCCAGCAGCTCGGAGACGGATTCACCCCTCCACTTT
size: many; J: TRBJ2-7; V: TRBV7-9; D: TRBD2; CDR3: CASSLRVAGGHEQYF; DNA: TGTGCCAGCAGCTTAAGGGTGGCGGGGGGACACGAGCAGTACTTC
size: -; J: TRBJ2-1; V: TRBV24-1; D: -; CDR3: CATSRPGVSSEQFF; DNA: TGTGCCACCAGTAGGCCGGGAGTCTCGTCTGAGCAGTTCTTC
size: -; J: TRBJ2-1; V: TRBV13; D: TRBD2; CDR3: CASSPWTSGGGHEQFF; DNA: TGTGCCAGCAGCCCCTGGACTAGCGGGGGGGGCCATGAGCAGTTCTTC
size: few; J: TRBJ1-5; V: TRBV7-8; D: -; CDR3: CASSLGRDSNQPQHF; DNA: TGTGCCAGCAGCTTAGGCAGGGATAGCAATCAGCCCCAGCATTTT
size: -; J: TRBJ1-1; V: TRBV18; D: -; CDR3: CASSLIENTEAFF; DNA: TGTGCCAGCTCTCTAATTGAGAACACTGAAGCTTTCTTT
size: -; J: TRBJ1-2; V: TRBV4-1; D: -; CDR3: CASSWGERKDYGYTF; DNA: TGCGCCAGCAGCTGGGGGGAGCGTAAGGACTATGGCTACACCTTC
size: -; J: TRBJ2-2; V: TRBV29-1; D: -; CDR3: CSVPAPNTGELFF; DNA: TGCAGCGTGCCGGCGCCGAACACCGGGGAGCTGTTTTTT
size: -; J: TRBJ2-3; V: TRBV28; D: -; CDR3: CASSFSVPTTDTQYF; DNA: TGTGCCAGCAGTTTTTCCGTGCCCACCACAGATACGCAGTATTTT
size: -; J: TRBJ1-2; V: TRBV7-3; D: -; CDR3: CASSYLGQADYGYTF; DNA: TGTGCCAGCAGCTATCTAGGACAAGCTGACTATGGCTACACCTTC
size: -; J: TRBJ2-7; V: TRBV10-3; D: -; CDR3: CATAVAGAIDEQYF; DNA: TGTGCCACCGCAGTCGCGGGGGCTATCGACGAGCAGTACTTC
size: -; J: TRBJ2-7; V: TRBV27; D: -; CDR3: CASTAVGSYEQYF; DNA: TGTGCCAGCACTGCCGTCGGATCCTACGAGCAGTACTTC
size: few; J: TRBJ1-6; V: TRBV2; D: TRBD1; CDR3: CASRTGEDSPLHF; DNA: TGTGCCAGCAGAACAGGGGAGGATTCACCCCTCCACTTT
size: once; J: TRBJ1-6; V: TRBV6-2/TRBV6-3; D: -; CDR3: CASSYLQVGASPLHF; DNA: TGTGCCAGCAGTTACTTGCAGGTGGGAGCATCACCCCTCCACTTT
size: -; J: TRBJ2-7; V: TRBV6-5; D: -; CDR3: CASGERPFNEQYF; DNA: TGTGCCAGCGGGGAAAGGCCTTTCAACGAGCAGTACTTC
size: once; J: TRBJ2-5; V: TRBV30; D: -; CDR3: CAWSVFEETQYF; DNA: TGTGCCTGGAGTGTATTTGAGGAGACCCAGTACTTC
size: -; J: TRBJ1-2; V: TRBV4-3; D: -; CDR3: CASSQGDGKGHGYTF; DNA: TGCGCCAGCAGCCAAGGAGATGGGAAGGGCCATGGCTACACCTTC
size: -; J: TRBJ2-6; V: TRBV4-2; D: TRBD1; CDR3: CASSLRTGQGTAGANVLTF; DNA: TGTGCCAGCAGCCTCCGGACGGGACAGGGGACCGCTGGGGCCAACGTCCTGACTTTC